This T cell receptor beta chain was sequenced during a study of shared clonotypes between healthy human individuals. The CDR3 sequence is 15 residues long. Germline V CDR1 and CDR2: SQVTM, ANQGSEA. V lost 6 bases and J lost 0, with 15 bases in between. The protocol was immunoSEQ multiplex PCR, while the TCRdb copy is restricted to in-frame clones and leaves out a portion. The data hold 1,400,000 or so clones, with 98% to 99% observed a single time. The clonotype was recovered from a man aged 30 to 45 in good health. The sample was naive CD4+ T cells sorted from blood. The subset was: CD45RA+ positively selected. The chain employs TRBV29-1 and TRBJ2-1, with D perhaps TRBD2 (5 bases). The CDR3 here is CSVRNLARSYNEQFF. For the CDR3, the DNA is TGCAGCGTCCGAAACCTAGCCCGCTCCTACAATGAGCAGTTCTTC.